Each of the 14 T cell receptor beta chains below was sequenced from the same sample in a study of blood T cell repertoires in COVID-19. Sequencing used immunoSEQ multiplex PCR; TCRdb keeps in-frame clones, though not all of them. Counted here are approximately 210,000 clones, about 90% occurring once; the ten biggest clones make up 0.65% to 0.95%. The source material was peripheral blood. Receptors originate from a woman aged 65 to 85 with acute or convalescent COVID-19.

The chain is built from TRBV5-1 and TRBJ2-5; tentatively, D is TRBD1 (6 bases). The CDR3 spans 15 residues. CDR1 is SGHRS and CDR2 is YFSETQ in the germline V gene. With 5 bases removed from V and 4 bases from J, the gap between germline ends came to 18 bases. The CDR3: CASRNSGTRTETQYF. DNA of the CDR3: TGCGCCAGCAGGAACTCCGGGACACGGACAGAGACCCAGTACTTC.

This rearrangement joins TRBV7-2 to TRBJ2-1; D remains unclear. V was cut by 5 bases and J by 0 bases, with 11 bases left in between. The germline V gene encodes CDR1 SGHTA and CDR2 FQGNSA. The CDR3 runs to 15 residues. CDR3 DNA: TGTGCCAGCAGCGCCTCTAGAGGCTCCTACAATGAGCAGTTCTTC. Residues: CASSASRGSYNEQFF.

Of note for this clone: One end of the junction is discordant with germline, which a read error may explain. This rearrangement joins TRBV19 to TRBJ2-7; 8 positions agree with TRBD2. The germline gives CDR1 LNHDA, CDR2 SQIVND (reference sequence). This CDR3 region has 15 residues. The CDR3 sequence: CASSFSGTSSSEQYF. CDR3 DNA sequence: TGTGCCAGTAGTTTTAGCGGGACCTCTTCCTCCGAGCAGTACTTC.

This chain connects TRBV5-1 to TRBJ1-2; 7 nucleotides align to TRBD1. The germline V gene encodes CDR1 SGHRS and CDR2 YFSETQ. The CDR3 has 14 residues. V lost 4 bases and J lost 3; bases outside the gene matches: 6. CDR3 coding DNA: TGCGCCAGCAGCGTAACCGGGACAGACTATGGCTACACCTTC. Its translation is CASSVTGTDYGYTF.

The CDR3 region is CASSPPVDNSPLHF. As DNA, the CDR3 is TGTGCCAGCAGCCCCCCGGTGGATAATTCACCCCTCCACTTT. The chain carries TRBV11-2 and TRBJ1-6; D gene ambiguous. The CDR3 contains 14 residues. The V gene's germline CDR1 is SGHAT and CDR2 FQNNGV. V was shortened by 5 bases and J by 5 bases, with 10 bases between the two germline ends.

The rearrangement joins TRBV3-1 (or the pseudogene TRBV3-2) to TRBJ2-3; unclear D gene. Germline V lookup: CDR1 LGHDT, CDR2 YNNKEL (reference sequence). The CDR3 consists of 15 residues. The ends were cut back, 4 bases at V and 2 bases at J, with 13 bases in the middle. CDR3: CASSRNLVTTDTQYF. In nucleotides, the CDR3 is TGTGCCAGCAGCCGAAACCTAGTTACCACAGATACGCAGTATTTT.

V usage is TRBV12-5 and J usage is TRBJ2-1; 7 nucleotides match TRBD1. Germline V gene lookup returns CDR1 LGHNT and CDR2 FRNRAP. The junction had 7 bases not matched to a gene; V was cut back by 2 bases and J by 12 bases. The CDR3 runs 13 residues. As DNA, the CDR3 is TGTGCTAGTGGTTTGTGGGGGACAGCCAGGCAGTTCTTC. It specifies CASGLWGTARQFF.

This rearrangement joins TRBV6-6 to TRBJ2-2; the D gene is possibly TRBD1 (5 bases). This CDR3 has 14 residues. In germline, CDR1 is MNHNY, CDR2 SVGAGI (reference sequence). Trimming took 7 bases from V and 1 from J, leaving 10 bases between them. Here the CDR3 reads CASTPQENTGELFF. The CDR3 nucleotides read TGTGCCAGCACCCCACAGGAGAACACCGGGGAGCTGTTTTTT.

This chain uses TRBV7-9 with TRBJ2-3; 7 positions match TRBD2. Germline V gene sequence: CDR1 SEHNR, CDR2 FQNEAQ (reference sequence). V was clipped by 3 bases and J by 1 base; unmatched bases: 4. There are 15 residues in the CDR3. The CDR3 region is CASSLGGSGTDTQYF. The DNA of the CDR3 is TGTGCCAGCAGCTTGGGGGGGTCTGGCACAGATACGCAGTATTTT.

The chain uses TRBV18 and TRBJ2-7, with a tentative D call TRBD2 (5 bases). Germline V gives CDR1 KGHSH, CDR2 LQKENI. The CDR3 loop spans 14 amino acids. Trimming took off 2 bases at V and 5 bases at J, with 13 bases between the two ends. The CDR3 DNA is TGTGCCAGCTCACCAGGAACTAGTACCCACGAGCAGTACTTC. It yields the protein CASSPGTSTHEQYF.

The chain carries TRBV7-2 and TRBJ1-4; 7 nucleotides align to TRBD1. Germline lookup yields CDR1 SGHTA and CDR2 FQGNSA. The V gene end was trimmed by 6 bases and the J gene end by 11 bases; junction bases not matched to a gene: 9. This CDR3 is 13 amino acids long. CDR3 in amino acids: CASRGDRVKKLFF. As DNA, the CDR3 is TGTGCCAGCAGAGGAGACAGGGTGAAGAAACTGTTTTTT.

V gene TRBV12-5 combines with J gene TRBJ1-3; TRBD1 might be the D (5 bases). The ends were cut back, 2 bases at V and 2 bases at J, with 7 bases in the middle. Looked up from germline, CDR1 is LGHNT and CDR2 is FRNRAP. The CDR3 sequence is 14 residues long. The CDR3 nucleotides read TGTGCTAGTGGTTTGTCGGGGGCTGGAAACACCATATATTTT. Translation gives CASGLSGAGNTIYF.

The rearrangement uses TRBV5-1 and TRBJ1-1; D remains ambiguous. Germline CDR1 reads SGHRS; CDR2 reads YFSETQ. V was shortened by 1 base and J by 5 bases, with 9 bases between the two germline ends. This CDR3 comprises 13 residues. The CDR3: CASSLYAETEAFF. CDR3 coding DNA: TGCGCCAGCAGCTTGTATGCGGAAACTGAAGCTTTCTTT.

The genes are TRBV7-2 and TRBJ1-1; 8 bases agree with TRBD1. CDR3 length equals 16 residues. Germline-derived CDR1 and CDR2 are SGHTA and FQGNSA. V gave up 5 bases and J gave up 0 bases; unmatched junction bases: 8. The chain's CDR3 is CASSPRQGRMNTEAFF. In DNA form, the CDR3 reads TGTGCCAGCAGCCCCCGACAGGGGAGGATGAACACTGAAGCTTTCTTT.